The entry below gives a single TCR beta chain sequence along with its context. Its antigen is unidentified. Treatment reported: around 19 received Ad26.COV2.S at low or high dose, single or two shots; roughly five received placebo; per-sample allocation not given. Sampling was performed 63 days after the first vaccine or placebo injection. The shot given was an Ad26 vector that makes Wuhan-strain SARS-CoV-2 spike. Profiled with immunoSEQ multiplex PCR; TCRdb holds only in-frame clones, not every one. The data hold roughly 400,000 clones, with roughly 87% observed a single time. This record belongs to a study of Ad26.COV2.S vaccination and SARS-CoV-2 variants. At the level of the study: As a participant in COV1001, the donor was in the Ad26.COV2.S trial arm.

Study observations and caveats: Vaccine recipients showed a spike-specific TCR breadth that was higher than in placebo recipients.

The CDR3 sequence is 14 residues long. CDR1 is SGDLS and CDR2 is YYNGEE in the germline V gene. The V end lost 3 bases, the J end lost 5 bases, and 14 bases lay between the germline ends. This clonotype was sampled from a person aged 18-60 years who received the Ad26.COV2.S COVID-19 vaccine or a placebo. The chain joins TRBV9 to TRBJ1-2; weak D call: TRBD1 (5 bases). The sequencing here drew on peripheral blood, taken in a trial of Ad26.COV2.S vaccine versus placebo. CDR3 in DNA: TGTGCCAGCAGCGAGGGACGGGCAATATATGGCTACACCTTC. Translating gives CASSEGRAIYGYTF.